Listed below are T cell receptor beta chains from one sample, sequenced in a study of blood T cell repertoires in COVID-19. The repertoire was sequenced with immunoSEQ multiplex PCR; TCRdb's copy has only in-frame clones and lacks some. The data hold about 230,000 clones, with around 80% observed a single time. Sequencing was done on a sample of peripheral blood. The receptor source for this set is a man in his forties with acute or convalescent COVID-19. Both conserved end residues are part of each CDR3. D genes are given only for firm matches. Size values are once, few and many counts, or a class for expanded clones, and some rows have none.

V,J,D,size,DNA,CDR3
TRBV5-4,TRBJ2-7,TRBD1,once,TGTGCCAGCAGCCGGACAGGGGGTGACGAGCAGTACTTC,CASSRTGGDEQYF
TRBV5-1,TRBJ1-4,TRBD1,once,TGCGCCAGCAGCTTGGTACCGCGGACAGGGGCTGAAAAACTGTTTTTT,CASSLVPRTGAEKLFF
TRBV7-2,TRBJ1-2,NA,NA,TGTGCCAGCAGCCAACCGGGACTTCGACATGGCTACACCTTC,CASSQPGLRHGYTF
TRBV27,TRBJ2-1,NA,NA,TGTGCCAGCAGTTTATCGCGGGGTGTATCCTACAATGAGCAGTTCTTC,CASSLSRGVSYNEQFF
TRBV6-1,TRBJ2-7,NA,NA,TGTGCCAGCAGTGAACCGGGCTACGAGCAGTACTTC,CASSEPGYEQYF
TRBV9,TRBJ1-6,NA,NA,TGTGCCAGCAGCGCCTCCGGGGGAAGAAATTCACCCCTCCACTTT,CASSASGGRNSPLHF
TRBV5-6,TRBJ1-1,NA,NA,TGTGCCAGCAGCTTGGGAGGGCACTTGATCATGAACACTGAAGCTTTCTTT,CASSLGGHLIMNTEAFF
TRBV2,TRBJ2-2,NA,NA,TGTGCCAGCCGATATCCGGGACAAGGGAGACCAAACACGAGCGGGGAGCTGTTTTTT,CASRYPGQGRPNTSGELFF
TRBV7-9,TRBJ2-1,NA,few,TGTGCCAGCAGCTTGTCCAGACTCTCCGCGGATGAGCAGTTCTTC,CASSLSRLSADEQFF
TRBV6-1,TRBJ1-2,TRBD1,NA,TGTGCCAGCAGTGAGACACGGACAGGGGCTACTGATGGTGGCTACACCTTC,CASSETRTGATDGGYTF
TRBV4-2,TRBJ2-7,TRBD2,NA,TGTGCCAGCAGCCAAGACGAGGGAGGGAGCTACGAGCAGTACTTC,CASSQDEGGSYEQYF
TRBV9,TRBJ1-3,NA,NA,TGTGCCAGCAGCCCATTCGAGGCAGGGACTGGAAACACCATATATTTT,CASSPFEAGTGNTIYF